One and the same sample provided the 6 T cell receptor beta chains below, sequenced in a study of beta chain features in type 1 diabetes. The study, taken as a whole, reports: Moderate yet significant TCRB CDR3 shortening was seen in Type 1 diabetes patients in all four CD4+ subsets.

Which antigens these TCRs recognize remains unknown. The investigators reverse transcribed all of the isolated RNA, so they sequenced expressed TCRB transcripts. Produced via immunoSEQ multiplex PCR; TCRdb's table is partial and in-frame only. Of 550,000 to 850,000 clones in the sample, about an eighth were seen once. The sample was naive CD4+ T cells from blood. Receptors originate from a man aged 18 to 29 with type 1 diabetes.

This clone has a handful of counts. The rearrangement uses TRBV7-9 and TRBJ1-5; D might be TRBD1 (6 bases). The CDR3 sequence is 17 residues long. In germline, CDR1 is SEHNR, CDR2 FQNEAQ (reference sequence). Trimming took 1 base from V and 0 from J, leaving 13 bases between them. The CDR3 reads CASSLGPGHNSNQPQHF. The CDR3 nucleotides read TGTGCCAGCAGCTTAGGCCCGGGACACAATAGCAATCAGCCCCAGCATTTT.

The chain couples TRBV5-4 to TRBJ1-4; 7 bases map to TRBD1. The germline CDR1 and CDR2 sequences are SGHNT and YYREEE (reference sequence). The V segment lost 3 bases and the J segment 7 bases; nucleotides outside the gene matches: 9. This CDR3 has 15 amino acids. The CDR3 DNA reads TGTGCCAGCAGCTCCATGACAGGGTCCGGTGAAAAACTGTTTTTT. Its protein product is CASSSMTGSGEKLFF.

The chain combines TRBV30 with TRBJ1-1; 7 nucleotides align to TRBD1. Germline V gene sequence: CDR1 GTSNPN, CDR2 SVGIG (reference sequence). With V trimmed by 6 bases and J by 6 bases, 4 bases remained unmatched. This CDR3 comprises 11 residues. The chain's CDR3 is CACDRDPEAFF. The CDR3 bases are TGTGCCTGCGACAGGGATCCTGAAGCTTTCTTT.

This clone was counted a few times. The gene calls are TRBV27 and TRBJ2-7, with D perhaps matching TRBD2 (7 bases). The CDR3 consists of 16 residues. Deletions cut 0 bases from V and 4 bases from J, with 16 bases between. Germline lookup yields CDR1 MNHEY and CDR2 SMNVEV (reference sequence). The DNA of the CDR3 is TGTGCCAGCAGTTTATCGTGGGGGGGCCCTTCGTACGAGCAGTACTTC. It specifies CASSLSWGGPSYEQYF.

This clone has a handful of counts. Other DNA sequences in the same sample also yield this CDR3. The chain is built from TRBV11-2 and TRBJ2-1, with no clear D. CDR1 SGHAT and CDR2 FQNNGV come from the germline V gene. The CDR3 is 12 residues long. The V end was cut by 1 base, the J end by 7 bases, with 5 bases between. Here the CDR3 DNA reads TGTGCCAGCAGCTTAGTTGGGAATGAGCAGTTCTTC. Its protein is CASSLVGNEQFF.

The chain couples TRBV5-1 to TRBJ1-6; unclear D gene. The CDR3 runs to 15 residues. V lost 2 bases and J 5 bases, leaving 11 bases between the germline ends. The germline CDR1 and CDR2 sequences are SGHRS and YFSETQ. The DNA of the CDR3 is TGCGCCAGCAGCTTCCGAACAGCCAATAATTCACCCCTCCACTTT. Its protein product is CASSFRTANNSPLHF.